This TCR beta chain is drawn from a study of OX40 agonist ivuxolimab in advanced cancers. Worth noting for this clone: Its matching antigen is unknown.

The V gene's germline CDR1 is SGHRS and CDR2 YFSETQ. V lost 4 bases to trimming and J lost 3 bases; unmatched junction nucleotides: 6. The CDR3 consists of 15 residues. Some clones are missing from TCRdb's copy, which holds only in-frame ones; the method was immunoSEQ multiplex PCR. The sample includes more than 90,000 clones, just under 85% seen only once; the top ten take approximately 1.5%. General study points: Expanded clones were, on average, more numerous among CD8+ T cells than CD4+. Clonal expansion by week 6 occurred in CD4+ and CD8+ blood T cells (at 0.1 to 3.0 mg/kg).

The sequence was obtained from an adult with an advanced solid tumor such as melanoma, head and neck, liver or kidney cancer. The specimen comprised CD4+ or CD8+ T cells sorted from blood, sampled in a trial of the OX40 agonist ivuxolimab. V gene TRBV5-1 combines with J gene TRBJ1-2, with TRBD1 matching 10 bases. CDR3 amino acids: CASSGRQGAYYGYTF. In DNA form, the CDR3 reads TGCGCCAGCAGCGGAAGACAGGGGGCGTACTATGGCTACACCTTC.